The clone carrying this T cell receptor (beta chain) was recorded once. Its antigen remains unknown. The data stem from a study of shared clonotypes between healthy human individuals. Overall study: Donor ages ranged 18 to 49 years: a couple of women, a few men.

Notes on the study in general: In several donors, around 5% of naive CD4 clonotypes appeared in common.

This CDR3 has 14 residues. V was shortened by 2 bases and J by 3 bases, with 10 bases between the two germline ends. Looked up from germline, CDR1 is SGHDN and CDR2 is FVKESK. Deep was the level at which the assay was run. Libraries were prepared by immunoSEQ multiplex PCR; TCRdb keeps only in-frame clonotypes and omits some of them. The table has 2 million or so clones, about 95% seen once; the top ten hold 0.85% to 1.2%. CD8 cells regarded as naive lacked CD45RO, were positively chosen for CCR7, and omitted terminally differentiated effector memory CD45RA+ cells. All donors qualified as healthy HIV-negative adults and had experienced no recent acute infections or vaccinations.

This TCR was recovered from a man aged 18 to 35 in good health. The rearrangement links TRBV14 to TRBJ2-5; D not resolved. Sequencing input: naive CD8+ T cells sorted from blood. CDR3 protein: CASSQRQTKETQYF. In nucleotides, the CDR3 is TGTGCCAGCAGCCAAAGGCAGACAAAAGAGACCCAGTACTTC. The variable domain in full, with the rest retrieved from reference TRBV14 and TRBJ2-5, is EAGVTQFPSHSVIEKGQTVTLRCDPISGHDNLYWYRRVMGKEIKFLLHFVKESKQDESGMPNNRFLAERTGGTYSTLKVQPAELEDSGVYFCASSQRQTKETQYFGPGTRLLVL.